A single sample gave rise to the 16 T cell receptor beta chains below, sequenced in a study of T cells in Graves' hyperthyroidism and ophthalmopathy (dated by TCRdb to the late 2010s). The library relied on multiplex PCR. Data came from an Illumina HiSeq 2000. Amplification of TCR beta CDR3 regions was carried out from RNA transcripts. A first-round RT-PCR of the TCR CDR3 used the HTBI primer set with the Qiagen OneStep RT-PCR kit. The public reads were reprocessed in TCRdb via fastp at Q25 and MiXCR, keeping in-frame beta chains. Each entry is one CDR3 protein sequence, shown with its most common DNA and genes. The sample yields roughly 570,000 distinct CDR3 sequences; roughly 46% were counted once. The ten largest make up roughly 20% of the sample. The sequencing sample was made of peripheral blood or thyroid tissue (not recorded which). These receptors originate from an adult woman with Graves' disease, either hyperthyroidism or ophthalmopathy (not recorded which).

This clonotype occurred many times. The chain employs TRBV15 and TRBJ1-2; a weak D match, TRBD1 (6 bases). The germline V gene has CDR1 LNHNV and CDR2 YYDKDF (reference sequence). CDR3 length equals 14 residues. Trimming removed 4 bases from V and 2 bases from J, with 11 bases in between. The CDR3: CATSKIQGNYGYTF. The CDR3 DNA follows: TGTGCCACCAGCAAGATACAGGGAAACTATGGCTACACCTTC.

The chain joins TRBV10-3 to TRBJ2-7; 7 positions match TRBD2. Trimming removed 3 bases from V and 7 bases from J; junction bases left unmatched: 6. CDR1 and CDR2 from the germline V gene are ENHRY and SYGVKD. This CDR3 is 13 amino acids long. The CDR3, as DNA: TGTGCCATCAGTGACGGGGGGTCGTGGGAGCAGTACTTC. Its translation is CAISDGGSWEQYF.

This clonotype was observed at least ten times. The chain recombines TRBV29-1 with TRBJ1-1, with D uncertain. The CDR3 extends over 12 amino acids. Germline loops: CDR1 SQVTM, CDR2 ANQGSEA. The V end lost 1 base, the J end lost 7 bases, and 10 bases lay between the germline ends. The CDR3 DNA is TGCAGCGTTGAAGCCGGGAGGGTTGAAGCTTTCTTT. Its protein product is CSVEAGRVEAFF.

This clonotype came up many times. The chain links TRBV4-1 to TRBJ2-7; either TRBD1 or TRBD2 may fit D (7 bases each). This CDR3 contains 15 residues. Per germline, CDR1 MGHRA and CDR2 YSYEKL. Deletions cut 4 bases from V and 3 bases from J, with 16 bases between. In DNA form, the CDR3 reads TGCGCCAGCAGCCTCCAGGGGGGGAGACTCTACGAGCAGTACTTC. The encoded protein is CASSLQGGRLYEQYF.

This clonotype was found many times. The J gene is TRBJ1-3, the V gene TRBV7-8; D is unclear. Germline lookup yields CDR1 SGHVS and CDR2 FQNEAQ. The V end was cut by 3 bases, the J end by 8 bases, with 11 bases between. This CDR3 spans 13 amino acids. CDR3 nucleotide sequence: TGTGCCAGCAGCTTCGCCCCTAGAGACACCATATATTTT. The encoded protein is CASSFAPRDTIYF. Using reference TRBV7-8 and TRBJ1-3 for the parts outside the CDR3, the full variable domain is GAGVSQSPRYKVAKRGQDVALRCDPISGHVSLFWYQQALGQGPEFLTYFQNEAQLDKSGLPSDRFFAERPEGSVSTLKIQRTQQEDSAVYLCASSFAPRDTIYFGEGSWLTVV.

The chain has TRBV13 and TRBJ1-4; D is unclear. The CDR3 extends over 15 amino acids. The V end lost 4 bases, the J end lost 5 bases, and 14 bases lay between the germline ends. Germline CDR1 is PRHDT and CDR2 is FYEKMQ (reference sequence). The CDR3 spells CASSSRVDTNEKLFF. As DNA, the CDR3 is TGTGCCAGCAGCTCGCGAGTAGACACAAATGAAAAACTGTTTTTT. Together with reference TRBV13 and TRBJ1-4, the CDR3 gives the full variable domain: AAGVIQSPRHLIKEKRETATLKCYPIPRHDTVYWYQQGPGQDPQFLISFYEKMQSDKGSIPDRFSAQQFSDYHSELNMSSLELGDSALYFCASSSRVDTNEKLFFGSGTQLSVL.

This clonotype has ten or more counts. V gene TRBV19 combines with J gene TRBJ1-2; D remains ambiguous. Between the trimmed V and J ends, which lost 1 base and 1 base, there was a span of 10 bases. Germline V gene sequence: CDR1 LNHDA, CDR2 SQIVND (reference sequence). The CDR3 is made up of 15 amino acids. The CDR3 loop is CASSIGTDRNYGYTF. The CDR3 coding sequence is TGTGCCAGTAGTATAGGCACGGACCGTAACTATGGCTACACCTTC.

This clonotype was seen many times. The chain employs TRBV7-6 and TRBJ1-1, with 7 bases fitting TRBD1. The CDR3 is 14 residues long. V shed 3 bases and J 1 base; nucleotides not matched to a gene: 2. From germline, CDR1 is SGHVS and CDR2 FNYEAQ. The CDR3 DNA sequence: TGTGCCAGCAGCTTCAGGGGGACGAACACTGAAGCTTTCTTT. Translating gives CASSFRGTNTEAFF.

This clonotype was counted many times. The J gene is TRBJ1-6, the V gene TRBV11-2; D not resolved. Trimming pared 8 bases from V and 6 bases from J, leaving 17 bases between. CDR3 length: 15 residues. CDR1 and CDR2 (germline): SGHAT, FQNNGV. CDR3 sequence reads: CASGIGTAFNSPLHF. DNA of the CDR3: TGTGCCAGCGGGATAGGAACAGCCTTTAATTCACCCCTCCACTTT.

This clonotype was counted ten times or more. The chain uses TRBV20-1 and TRBJ1-2; no reliable D call. The CDR3 contains 15 residues. Germline V CDR1 and CDR2: DFQATT, SNEGSKA (reference sequence). V lost 3 bases and J lost 5, with 19 bases in between. CDR3 sequence reads: CSARDPRRGEYGYTF. CDR3 in DNA: TGCAGTGCTAGGGATCCCAGAAGAGGAGAGTATGGCTACACCTTC.

The V gene is TRBV10-3, the J gene TRBJ1-2, with a possible D match to TRBD1 (5 bases). This CDR3 contains 11 residues. Germline loops: CDR1 ENHRY, CDR2 SYGVKD. Trimming took 9 bases from V and 4 from J, leaving 9 bases between them. The CDR3 DNA sequence: TGTGCCATAGGGACGGGCTATGGCTACACCTTC. It specifies CAIGTGYGYTF.

The table lists this clonotype with many counts. The chain carries TRBV28 and TRBJ2-7; 9 bases line up with TRBD2. Trimming at V came to 4 bases and at J to 0 bases, leaving 7 bases not matched to a gene. CDR3 length: 16 amino acids. CDR1 is MDHEN, CDR2 SYDVKM, per germline. CDR3 region: CASSSPSGRPSYEQYF. DNA of the CDR3: TGTGCCAGCAGTTCACCAAGCGGGAGGCCCTCCTACGAGCAGTACTTC.

The chain is built from TRBV5-4 and TRBJ1-2; 10 positions agree with TRBD1. Germline values: CDR1 SGHNT, CDR2 YYREEE (reference sequence). V gave up 4 bases and J gave up 10 bases; unmatched junction bases: 7. The CDR3 extends over 13 amino acids. The CDR3 reads CASSKTGGYDYTF. The DNA of the CDR3 is TGTGCCAGCAGCAAGACAGGGGGCTACGACTACACCTTC.

This rearrangement joins TRBV19 to TRBJ1-2; 8 bases line up with TRBD1. The CDR3 spans 13 residues. V lost 9 bases to trimming and J lost 9 bases; unmatched junction nucleotides: 12. Per the germline V gene, CDR1 is LNHDA and CDR2 is SQIVND (reference sequence). For the CDR3, the DNA is TGTGCCAGCAGACAGGGGAGGCTTCAGCGCTACACCTTC. It is translated as CASRQGRLQRYTF.

The chain uses TRBV29-1 and TRBJ2-2; D is unclear. The CDR3 has 8 residues. In germline, CDR1 is SQVTM, CDR2 ANQGSEA. The V end was cut by 8 bases, the J end by 8 bases, with 3 bases between. The CDR3 sequence: CSPGELFF. CDR3 DNA: TGCAGCCCTGGGGAGCTGTTTTTT.

In this sample, this clonotype turned up many times. The chain uses TRBV7-9 and TRBJ2-5; TRBD1 agrees at 8 bases. J gave up 4 bases and V 6 bases, and 13 bases lay outside the gene matches. This CDR3 region has 16 residues. Germline CDR1 reads SEHNR; CDR2 reads FQNEAQ (reference sequence). The CDR3 region is CASRGQGWGSRETQYF. DNA of the CDR3: TGTGCCAGCAGAGGACAGGGTTGGGGTTCGCGAGAGACCCAGTACTTC.